This T cell receptor beta chain was recorded in a study of control samples from healthy donors and cancer patients. Repertoires were generated with immunoSEQ multiplex PCR, while TCRdb's copy carries only in-frame clones and drops some. This sample carries around 100,000 clones, 75% to 90% of them seen once, and the ten largest clones take approximately 7.8%. CDR1 is SNHLY and CDR2 is FYNNEI in the germline V gene. The CDR3 consists of 15 residues. V lost 6 bases and J lost 0; bases outside the gene matches: 5. The J gene is TRBJ2-4, the V gene TRBV2, with 7 bases matching TRBD2. This TCR was recovered from a man aged 30 to 45 in good health. What was sequenced was blood. CDR3 region: CASRRLAVAKNIQYF. CDR3 in DNA: TGTGCCAGCAGGCGACTAGCTGTAGCCAAAAACATTCAGTACTTC.